These 11 T cell receptor beta chains were all obtained from the same sample, sequenced in a study of shared clonotypes between healthy human individuals. Using immunoSEQ multiplex PCR, the repertoire was profiled, and TCRdb retains in-frame clones only, with some absent. The table has about 490,000 clones, roughly 85% seen once; the top ten hold more than 10%. The specimen was PBMCs. Every receptor here comes from a woman between 40 and 55 years old in good health. Some clones in this sample may be carry-over from other donors' samples.

The rearrangement uses TRBV2 and TRBJ1-1, with TRBD1 as a possible D gene (5 bases). Trimming shortened V by 4 bases and J by 11 bases, and 11 bases separated the two germline ends. The CDR3 is 11 amino acids. Germline CDR1 reads SNHLY; CDR2 reads FYNNEI. The CDR3 spells CASSGGLRAFF. CDR3 DNA: TGTGCCAGCAGTGGGGGCCTACGGGCTTTCTTT. The whole variable domain, filled in from reference TRBV2 and TRBJ1-1, reads EPEVTQTPSHQVTQMGQEVILRCVPISNHLYFYWYRQILGQKVEFLVSFYNNEISEKSEIFDDQFSVERPDGSNFTLKIRSTKLEDSAMYFCASSGGLRAFFGQGTRLTVV.

This clone was seen just once. The gene calls are TRBV7-2 and TRBJ2-1; TRBD2 matches at 10 bases. V lost 1 base to trimming and J lost 4 bases; unmatched junction nucleotides: 1. This CDR3 has 15 residues. Germline V gene lookup returns CDR1 SGHTA and CDR2 FQGNSA. The CDR3 bases are TGTGCCAGCAGCTTAGGGACTAGCGGTTACAATGAGCAGTTCTTC. It specifies CASSLGTSGYNEQFF. The variable domain in full, with the rest retrieved from reference TRBV7-2 and TRBJ2-1, is GAGVSQSPSNKVTEKGKDVELRCDPISGHTALYWYRQSLGQGLEFLIYFQGNSAPDKSGLPSDRFSAERTGGSVSTLTIQRTQQEDSAVYLCASSLGTSGYNEQFFGPGTRLTVL.

The V call is TRBV11-2, the J call TRBJ2-7; TRBD1 matches 7 bases. The CDR3 consists of 13 residues. V trimming: 3 bases; J trimming: 3 bases; junction bases outside the gene matches: 2. Germline V gives CDR1 SGHAT, CDR2 FQNNGV. CDR3 sequence reads: CASSLDRYYEQYF. CDR3 DNA sequence: TGTGCCAGCAGCTTGGACAGGTACTACGAGCAGTACTTC.

The CDR3 spells CASSPGTGYEQYF. The CDR3 nucleotides read TGTGCCAGCTCACCAGGGACGGGGTACGAGCAGTACTTC. The gene calls are TRBV18 and TRBJ2-5; D possibly uses TRBD1 or TRBD2 (5 bases each). With the DNA end fitting TRBJ2-7 better, the J assignment may be wrong. There are 13 residues in the CDR3. The V gene's germline CDR1 is KGHSH and CDR2 LQKENI.

This clone was observed a single time. The chain has TRBV28 and TRBJ1-3; D is perhaps TRBD1 (5 bases). Trimming stripped 4 bases from V and 5 bases from J, with 15 bases between. Germline CDR1 reads MDHEN; CDR2 reads SYDVKM. The CDR3 extends over 15 amino acids. CDR3 nucleotides: TGTGCCAGCAGTTGGGGGGTGAATCTTAGAAACACCATATATTTT. Its protein product is CASSWGVNLRNTIYF.

V gene TRBV5-4 combines with J gene TRBJ2-3, with TRBD1 identical over 7 bases. This CDR3 has 15 residues. The germline V gene encodes CDR1 SGHNT and CDR2 YYREEE (reference sequence). Losses at the gene ends were 4 bases for V and 4 bases for J; bases not matched to a gene: 9. The CDR3 region has the DNA TGTGCCAGCAGCGGGGCGACAGGGATGGCAGATACGCAGTATTTT. Encoded protein: CASSGATGMADTQYF.

Concerning this clone itself: Other nucleotide sequences from this sample produce the same CDR3. The chain combines TRBV18 with TRBJ1-2; TRBD1 aligns across 9 bases. Germline CDR1 KGHSH, CDR2 LQKENI. The CDR3 length is 13 residues. With 3 bases clipped from V and 5 bases from J, the junction kept 1 base outside the gene matches. Here the CDR3 DNA reads TGTGCCAGCTCACCGGGGACAGGGTATGGCTACACCTTC. This encodes CASSPGTGYGYTF.

This clone showed up just once. The V and J genes are TRBV4-1 and TRBJ1-2; D remains unclear. Germline CDR1 MGHRA, CDR2 YSYEKL. The CDR3 contains 17 residues. Trimming shortened V by 1 base and J by 4 bases, and 19 bases separated the two germline ends. CDR3 sequence: CASSQGPATGRGYGYTF. The CDR3 DNA follows: TGCGCCAGCAGCCAAGGGCCGGCCACGGGGAGAGGCTATGGCTACACCTTC.

The chain joins TRBV6-5 to TRBJ1-5; D remains ambiguous. Germline V lookup: CDR1 MNHEY, CDR2 SVGAGI. This CDR3 spans 13 amino acids. V was pared by 3 bases and J by 5 bases, with 8 bases between. The CDR3 region is CASSYWVDQPQHF. The CDR3 nucleotides read TGTGCCAGCAGTTATTGGGTGGATCAGCCCCAGCATTTT.

At least ten counts were recorded for this clone. The V call is TRBV27, the J call TRBJ2-7, with TRBD2 identical over 15 bases. J gave up 4 bases and V 5 bases, and 6 bases lay outside the gene matches. CDR1 and CDR2 (germline): MNHEY, SMNVEV (reference sequence). CDR3 length: 16 residues. The CDR3 spells CASSPGLAGGIYEQYF. The CDR3 nucleotides read TGTGCCAGCAGTCCGGGACTAGCGGGAGGAATATACGAGCAGTACTTC.

The chain employs TRBV28 and TRBJ2-1; 7 nucleotides match TRBD1. Germline assignment: CDR1 MDHEN and CDR2 SYDVKM. The CDR3 loop spans 15 amino acids. Losses at the gene ends were 5 bases for V and 4 bases for J; bases not matched to a gene: 8. As DNA, the CDR3 is TGTGCCAGCAGTCCACAGGGGTCCCTATACAATGAGCAGTTCTTC. It is translated as CASSPQGSLYNEQFF.